The 27 T cell receptor beta chains presented below share a single source sample, sequenced in a study of CD8+ T cells in alopecia areata. Stated treatment: oral pan-JAK inhibitor, 5-10 mg twice daily. The sequencing template was cDNA reverse transcribed from extracted RNA. The table came from immunoSEQ multiplex PCR; TCRdb's copy has only in-frame clones and leaves some out. This sample has roughly 180,000 clones, with about three fifths found just once. Sequenced here: CD4+ T cells sorted from blood, sampled at week 4, from a patient treated with tofacitinib. These receptors were taken from a human donor with alopecia areata.

The chain joins TRBV29-1 to TRBJ2-3; D is ambiguous. This CDR3 has 11 residues. Germline V gene data show CDR1 as SQVTM and CDR2 as ANQGSEA. Trimming took off 5 bases at V and 4 bases at J, with 7 bases between the two ends. CDR3 bases: TGCAGCGTTATTCCTGCAGATACGCAGTATTTT. Protein: CSVIPADTQYF.

This clone was recorded once. The V and J genes are TRBV6-5 and TRBJ2-7, with 12 bases identical to TRBD2. Germline loops: CDR1 MNHEY, CDR2 SVGAGI. V was clipped by 5 bases and J by 2 bases; unmatched bases: 4. The CDR3 runs to 15 residues. CDR3 loop: CASSGRTSGTYEQYF. In DNA form, the CDR3 reads TGTGCCAGCAGTGGGAGGACTAGCGGGACCTACGAGCAGTACTTC.

This clone showed up just a few times. J is TRBJ2-6 and V is TRBV6-1; tentatively, D is TRBD2 (6 bases). Germline V gives CDR1 MNHNS, CDR2 SASEGT. The CDR3 runs 17 residues. The V end lost 2 bases, the J end lost 3 bases, and 14 bases lay between the germline ends. The CDR3, as DNA: TGTGCCAGCAGTGAATGGGGAGGCGGGGTTGGGGCCAACGTCCTGACTTTC. The encoded protein is CASSEWGGGVGANVLTF.

The chain recombines TRBV7-9 with TRBJ2-1; 14 bases map to TRBD2. The CDR3 is made up of 14 amino acids. J gave up 10 bases and V 3 bases, and 2 bases lay outside the gene matches. Germline V lookup: CDR1 SEHNR, CDR2 FQNEAQ (reference sequence). CDR3 amino acids: CASSLTSGGVEQFF. The DNA of the CDR3 is TGTGCCAGCAGCTTGACTAGCGGGGGGGTAGAGCAGTTCTTC. Variable domain in full (rest from reference TRBV7-9 and TRBJ2-1): DTGVSQNPRHKITKRGQNVTFRCDPISEHNRLYWYRQTLGQGPEFLTYFQNEAQLEKSRLLSDRFSAERPKGSFSTLEIQRTEQGDSAMYLCASSLTSGGVEQFFGPGTRLTVL.

This clone has only one observation. CDR3: CASSPGKDTIYF. The CDR3, as DNA: TGTGCCAGCAGCCCAGGGAAGGACACCATATATTTT. The chain uses TRBV2 and TRBJ1-3, with TRBD1 as a possible D gene (5 bases). From germline, CDR1 is SNHLY and CDR2 FYNNEI. This CDR3 contains 12 residues. V lost 6 bases to trimming and J lost 8 bases, with 11 bases between them.

The V gene is TRBV5-6, the J gene TRBJ1-5; D is perhaps TRBD1 (6 bases). Trimming took 2 bases from V and 9 from J, leaving 9 bases between them. The CDR3 is 12 amino acids. Looked up from germline, CDR1 is SGHDT and CDR2 is YYEEEE. CDR3 residues: CASSFQGRPQHF. In nucleotides, the CDR3 is TGTGCCAGCAGCTTCCAGGGGAGGCCCCAGCATTTT.

The genes are TRBV5-1 and TRBJ2-1, with D tentatively TRBD1 (6 bases). The CDR3 loop spans 15 amino acids. V lost 6 bases, J lost 4 bases, and 17 bases lay in between. Germline V lookup: CDR1 SGHRS, CDR2 YFSETQ. The CDR3 sequence is CASKLLGQNYNEQFF. The CDR3 coding sequence is TGCGCCAGCAAGCTATTAGGACAGAATTACAATGAGCAGTTCTTC.

In this sample, this clone turned up a few times. The V and J genes are TRBV2 and TRBJ1-2; TRBD1 agrees at 7 bases. Losses at the gene ends were 6 bases for V and 2 bases for J; bases not matched to a gene: 3. From germline, CDR1 is SNHLY and CDR2 FYNNEI. This CDR3 contains 13 residues. CDR3 sequence reads: CASRAGQNYGYTF. As DNA, the CDR3 is TGTGCCAGCAGAGCGGGACAGAACTATGGCTACACCTTC. The whole variable domain, remainder taken from reference TRBV2 and TRBJ1-2, is EPEVTQTPSHQVTQMGQEVILRCVPISNHLYFYWYRQILGQKVEFLVSFYNNEISEKSEIFDDQFSVERPDGSNFTLKIRSTKLEDSAMYFCASRAGQNYGYTFGSGTRLTVV.

With regard to this clone: Other DNA sequences in this specimen translate into the identical CDR3. The chain links TRBV5-1 to TRBJ2-7; D tentatively reads TRBD1 or TRBD2 (6 bases each). CDR1 and CDR2 (germline): SGHRS, YFSETQ. The CDR3 covers 12 residues. The germline V and J ends were trimmed by 4 bases and 5 bases, with 10 bases remaining between them. CDR3 amino acids: CASSPGGHEQYF. The CDR3 DNA reads TGCGCCAGCAGCCCCGGGGGCCACGAGCAGTACTTC.

The chain combines TRBV4-2 with TRBJ2-2; D uncertain. There are 13 residues in the CDR3. With 1 base removed from V and 10 bases from J, the gap between germline ends came to 10 bases. In germline, CDR1 is LGHNA, CDR2 YNFKEQ. CDR3 region: CASSQAQSKELFF. CDR3 nucleotides: TGTGCCAGCAGCCAAGCTCAATCGAAGGAGCTGTTTTTT.

The chain combines TRBV29-1 with TRBJ2-1; D gene ambiguous. Trimming took 4 bases from V and 7 from J, leaving 17 bases between them. Germline V lookup: CDR1 SQVTM, CDR2 ANQGSEA. The CDR3 contains 14 residues. CDR3 sequence reads: CSVVGHPGRNEQFF. CDR3 in DNA: TGCAGCGTTGTAGGGCACCCGGGTAGGAATGAGCAGTTCTTC.

This clone was detected a few times. V and J are TRBV11-2 and TRBJ2-5; D ambiguous. Germline CDR1 SGHAT, CDR2 FQNNGV. The CDR3 contains 17 residues. V was cut by 1 base and J by 1 base, with 16 bases left in between. CDR3 coding DNA: TGTGCCAGCAGCTTAGGTGTGCCCCCAATACTCCAAGAGACCCAGTACTTC. It is translated as CASSLGVPPILQETQYF.

The chain combines TRBV30 with TRBJ1-1; 7 bases align to TRBD1. Germline CDR1 GTSNPN, CDR2 SVGIG (reference sequence). V was pared by 3 bases and J by 9 bases, with 16 bases of the junction left unmatched. The CDR3 spans 15 residues. CDR3: CAWRTTPGGQTQAFF. The DNA for the CDR3 is TGTGCCTGGAGAACTACCCCCGGGGGACAGACCCAAGCTTTCTTT.

This clone has just a few counts. The V gene is TRBV18, the J gene TRBJ2-7, with 7 positions matching TRBD1. Germline CDR1 and CDR2: KGHSH and LQKENI. V shed 3 bases, J shed 7 bases, and the junction held 6 bases outside the gene matches. The CDR3 loop spans 13 amino acids. DNA of the CDR3: TGTGCCAGCTCACCCTCGGGACAGCGAGAGCAGTACTTC. This translates into CASSPSGQREQYF.

This sequence joins TRBV29-1 and TRBJ1-2, with D hard to call. V gave up 0 bases and J gave up 0 bases, with 8 bases separating them. This CDR3 is 14 amino acids long. Germline assignment: CDR1 SQVTM and CDR2 ANQGSEA. The CDR3: CSVEDVQTNYGYTF. CDR3 nucleotide sequence: TGCAGCGTTGAAGATGTACAAACTAACTATGGCTACACCTTC. Full variable domain (rest looked up from reference TRBV29-1 and TRBJ1-2): SAVISQKPSRDICQRGTSLTIQCQVDSQVTMMFWYRQQPGQSLTLIATANQGSEATYESGFVIDKFPISRPNLTFSTLTVSNMSPEDSSIYLCSVEDVQTNYGYTFGSGTRLTVV.

This sequence joins TRBV30 and TRBJ1-3, with D uncertain. The germline V gene encodes CDR1 GTSNPN and CDR2 SVGIG (reference sequence). With 2 bases removed from V and 1 base from J, the gap between germline ends came to 9 bases. The CDR3 is 14 residues long. In DNA form, the CDR3 reads TGTGCCTGGAGTCGACGGTTGTCTGGAAACACCATATATTTT. This sequence encodes CAWSRRLSGNTIYF.

A few counts support this clone. The rearrangement links TRBV29-1 to TRBJ2-1; D call uncertain. The CDR3 extends over 15 amino acids. Trimming pared 5 bases from V and 0 bases from J, leaving 14 bases between. CDR1 is SQVTM and CDR2 is ANQGSEA in the germline V gene. CDR3 amino acids: CSVCRSVSSYNEQFF. The CDR3 DNA follows: TGCAGCGTTTGTAGGTCCGTGAGCTCCTACAATGAGCAGTTCTTC.

V usage is TRBV19 and J usage is TRBJ2-6; perhaps TRBD1 as D (5 bases). From germline, CDR1 is LNHDA and CDR2 SQIVND (reference sequence). The CDR3 totals 15 residues. Trimming pared 4 bases from V and 4 bases from J, leaving 11 bases between. CDR3 sequence: CASSTPGSGANVLTF. The CDR3 region has the DNA TGTGCCAGTAGTACCCCAGGGTCCGGGGCCAACGTCCTGACTTTC. The full variable domain, in which reference TRBV19 and TRBJ2-6 provide the parts outside the CDR3, is DGGITQSPKYLFRKEGQNVTLSCEQNLNHDAMYWYRQDPGQGLRLIYYSQIVNDFQKGDIAEGYSVSREKKESFPLTVTSAQKNPTAFYLCASSTPGSGANVLTFGAGSRLTVL.

This clone was seen a handful of times. The chain has TRBV11-2 and TRBJ2-3; D is unclear. Trimming pared 3 bases from V and 4 bases from J, leaving 8 bases between. Germline CDR1 reads SGHAT; CDR2 reads FQNNGV. CDR3 size: 13 residues. In DNA, the CDR3 is TGTGCCAGCAGCTTCGGCAGACCAGATACGCAGTATTTT. Translation: CASSFGRPDTQYF.

This clone was seen a handful of times. The chain is built from TRBV29-1 and TRBJ2-5, with 9 bases lining up with TRBD1. The trim removed 3 bases at V and 5 bases at J, leaving 7 bases unmatched. There are 14 residues in the CDR3. Germline V lookup: CDR1 SQVTM, CDR2 ANQGSEA. CDR3 region: CSVDMGQGPETQYF. The DNA for the CDR3 is TGCAGCGTTGATATGGGACAGGGTCCGGAGACCCAGTACTTC.

The V call is TRBV6-5, the J call TRBJ1-1; 9 nucleotides agree with TRBD1. CDR1 is MNHEY and CDR2 is SVGAGI in the germline V gene. The ends lost 8 bases at V and 4 bases at J; junction bases unmatched: 8. There are 14 residues in the CDR3. The CDR3 bases are TGTGCCAGCCTCGGACAGGGGAGGAGCACTGAAGCTTTCTTT. This translates into CASLGQGRSTEAFF.

This clone was counted between two and nine times. This rearrangement joins TRBV10-3 to TRBJ1-5; 7 nucleotides agree with TRBD1. There are 14 residues in the CDR3. V shed 4 bases, J shed 3 bases, and the junction held 3 bases outside the gene matches. CDR1 ENHRY and CDR2 SYGVKD come from the germline V gene. Here the CDR3 reads CAISADRNNQPQHF. For the CDR3, the DNA is TGTGCCATCAGTGCGGACAGGAACAATCAGCCCCAGCATTTT.

The rearrangement uses TRBV29-1 and TRBJ1-1; D call uncertain. Trimming shortened V by 2 bases and J by 3 bases, and 10 bases separated the two germline ends. The CDR3 runs to 13 residues. CDR1 is SQVTM, CDR2 ANQGSEA, per germline. The CDR3 coding sequence is TGCAGCGTTGAACGTGGGCAGGACACTGAAGCTTTCTTT. Translating gives CSVERGQDTEAFF. Filled out from reference TRBV29-1 and TRBJ1-1, the complete variable domain reads SAVISQKPSRDICQRGTSLTIQCQVDSQVTMMFWYRQQPGQSLTLIATANQGSEATYESGFVIDKFPISRPNLTFSTLTVSNMSPEDSSIYLCSVERGQDTEAFFGQGTRLTVV.

This clone turned up a few times. The V call is TRBV5-1, the J call TRBJ2-7; D is unresolved. V was shortened by 0 bases and J by 2 bases, with 9 bases between the two germline ends. The CDR3 is made up of 14 amino acids. Germline CDR1 reads SGHRS; CDR2 reads YFSETQ. CDR3 loop: CASSLGRITYEQYF. CDR3 coding DNA: TGCGCCAGCAGCTTGGGACGGATTACCTACGAGCAGTACTTC.

V is TRBV5-5 and J is TRBJ1-1; the D is unclear. V gave up 0 bases and J gave up 1 base, with 4 bases separating them. CDR3 size: 13 residues. Looked up from germline, CDR1 is SGHKS and CDR2 is YYEKEE (reference sequence). CDR3 nucleotides: TGTGCCAGCAGCTTGGGGGGGAACACTGAAGCTTTCTTT. The encoded protein is CASSLGGNTEAFF.

This clone was detected only a few times. The chain has TRBV7-9 and TRBJ2-3; 8 bases are shared with TRBD2. The CDR3 has 15 residues. The V and J ends lost 1 base and 5 bases, in that order; junction bases with no gene match: 5. Germline CDR1 SEHNR, CDR2 FQNEAQ (reference sequence). The CDR3 loop reads CASSLDSGGRDTQYF. For the CDR3, the DNA is TGTGCCAGCAGCTTAGACAGCGGGGGAAGAGATACGCAGTATTTT.

The chain links TRBV2 to TRBJ1-2; D is possibly TRBD1 (5 bases). Deletions cut 6 bases from V and 4 bases from J, with 18 bases between. Per germline, CDR1 SNHLY and CDR2 FYNNEI. The CDR3 has 15 amino acids. DNA for the CDR3: TGTGCCAGCAGAGGATTGGGGCTGGCCACCTATGGCTACACCTTC. Its translation: CASRGLGLATYGYTF.